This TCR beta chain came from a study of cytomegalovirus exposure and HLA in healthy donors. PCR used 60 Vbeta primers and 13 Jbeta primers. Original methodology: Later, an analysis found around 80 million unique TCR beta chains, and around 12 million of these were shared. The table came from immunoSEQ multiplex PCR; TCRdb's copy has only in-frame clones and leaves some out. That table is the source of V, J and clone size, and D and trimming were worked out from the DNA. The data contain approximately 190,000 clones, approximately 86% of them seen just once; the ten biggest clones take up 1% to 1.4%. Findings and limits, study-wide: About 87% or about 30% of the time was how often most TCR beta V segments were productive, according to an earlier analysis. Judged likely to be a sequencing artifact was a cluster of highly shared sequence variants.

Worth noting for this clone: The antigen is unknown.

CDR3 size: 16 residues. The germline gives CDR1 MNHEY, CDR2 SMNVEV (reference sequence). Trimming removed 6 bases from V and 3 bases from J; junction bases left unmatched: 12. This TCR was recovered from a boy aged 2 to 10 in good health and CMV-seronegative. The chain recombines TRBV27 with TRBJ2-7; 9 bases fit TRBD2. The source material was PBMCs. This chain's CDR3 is CASRILAGSPLYEQYF. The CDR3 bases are TGTGCCAGCAGAATTCTAGCGGGGTCGCCCCTCTACGAGCAGTACTTC.